The clone carrying this T cell receptor (beta chain) was counted a single time. What it binds is not known. This CDR3 is also generated by other DNA sequences in the sample. The CDR3 has 14 amino acids. Trimming cost V 5 bases and J 1 base; bases outside gene matches: 3. Germline CDR1 reads SEHNR; CDR2 reads FQNEAQ (reference sequence). This specimen belongs to a study of beta chain features in type 1 diabetes. Study-wide findings and caveats: Insertion counts at VDJ junctions were lower in type 1 diabetes patients, who also showed more deletions there.

Investigators reverse transcribed all isolated RNA, so they sequenced expressed TCRB transcripts. Repertoires were generated with immunoSEQ multiplex PCR, while TCRdb's copy carries only in-frame clones and drops some. Of hundreds of thousands of clones listed, about 16% were seen once; the top ten hold about 0.086%. Each donor gave one heparinised blood draw averaging roughly 100 mL. The source material was naive CD4+ T cells from blood. The chain carries TRBV7-9 and TRBJ1-1; 8 positions agree with TRBD1. The TCR sequence derives from a man between 18 and 29 years old in good health. DNA of the CDR3: TGTGCCAGCAGCCTCGGGACAGGGAACACTGAAGCTTTCTTT. This codes for CASSLGTGNTEAFF.